This entry features one TCR beta chain sequence. The CDR3 is made up of 13 amino acids. V lost 4 bases and J lost 0, with 6 bases in between. In germline, CDR1 is SGHDT, CDR2 YYEEEE. Clones were read by immunoSEQ multiplex PCR, and TCRdb kept only the in-frame ones, dropping some. The top ten hold under 4% of the sample, which has roughly 200,000 clones, roughly nine tenths seen once. This sample was included in a study of T cell responses to AZD1222 COVID-19 vaccine. This receptor was taken from an adult who received the AZD1222 COVID-19 vaccine. Here the sequenced sample was peripheral blood, taken 28 days after the second AZD1222 dose. This sequence joins TRBV5-6 and TRBJ2-3; D uncertain. CDR3 bases: TGTGCCAGCAGCGTCACTAGCACAGATACGCAGTATTTT. Translation: CASSVTSTDTQYF. Drawing the rest from reference TRBV5-6 and TRBJ2-3, the complete variable domain is DAGVTQSPTHLIKTRGQQVTLRCSPKSGHDTVSWYQQALGQGPQFIFQYYEEEERQRGNFPDRFSGHQFPNYSSELNVNALLLGDSALYLCASSVTSTDTQYFGPGTRLTVL.